These T cell receptor beta chains were read from a single sample in a study of regulatory T cells in long-lasting Graves disease. MiXCR was run by TCRdb on the multiplex PCR reads, yielding one entry per CDR3 protein. The table shows approximately 400,000 distinct CDR3 sequences, with around a quarter occurring only once. This sample comprised peripheral blood mononuclear cells (PBMCs), obtained when the disease was refractory, from a patient treated with antithyroid drugs. The receptor source for this set is a female donor with Graves disease. CDR3s include the opening cysteine and the closing phenylalanine or tryptophan. D genes are given only for firm matches. Size is stated for part of the rows, as once, few or many counts, or as a class when the clone is expanded.

clone_size	d_call	j_call	v_call	cdr3_aa	cdr3_nt
few	.	TRBJ1-6	TRBV27	CASQLGSNSPLHF	TGTGCCAGCCAGCTGGGTTCGAATTCACCCCTCCACTTT
.	.	TRBJ2-3	TRBV28	CASRERRGDTQYF	TGTGCCAGCAGAGAAAGGAGGGGGGACACGCAGTATTTT
.	.	TRBJ2-6	TRBV11-1	CASSASGSGANVLTF	TGTGCCAGCAGCGCGAGCGGGTCTGGGGCCAACGTCCTGACTTTC
few	.	TRBJ1-1	TRBV6-1	CASSSSKGTEAFF	TGTGCCAGCAGCTCCTCCAAGGGGACTGAAGCTTTCTTT
.	TRBD1	TRBJ1-5	TRBV12-3/TRBV12-4	CASRTGAGYSNQPQHF	TGTGCCAGCAGGACAGGGGCCGGATATAGCAATCAGCCCCAGCATTTT
many	TRBD1	TRBJ2-7	TRBV28	CASSFPSGRDRVPNEQYF	TGTGCCAGCAGCTTCCCTTCGGGACGGGACAGGGTACCTAACGAGCAGTACTTC
.	TRBD1	TRBJ2-7	TRBV6-4	CASRPDRDSLPDEQYF	TGTGCCAGCAGGCCCGACCGGGACAGCCTTCCCGACGAGCAGTACTTC
.	.	TRBJ2-7	TRBV6-5	CASSYSTGTLEQYF	TGTGCCAGCAGTTACTCCACCGGGACACTCGAGCAGTACTTC
few	.	TRBJ2-2	TRBV5-6	CASSLVGRTSGELFF	TGTGCCAGCAGCTTGGTCGGGCGGACATCCGGGGAGCTGTTTTTT
.	.	TRBJ1-6	TRBV11-2	CASTQLSRGTRNSPLHF	TGTGCCAGCACCCAACTATCGAGGGGGACTCGTAATTCACCCCTCCACTTT
many	.	TRBJ1-2	TRBV10-3	CAISDRQGNNYGYTF	TGTGCCATCAGTGATAGGCAGGGAAATAACTATGGCTACACCTTC
.	.	TRBJ2-1	TRBV24-1	CATSDPPLASSYNEQFF	TGTGCCACCAGTGATCCGCCCCTAGCGAGCTCCTACAATGAGCAGTTCTTC
many	.	TRBJ2-7	TRBV15	CATSRGSLAGGPSYEQYF	TGTGCCACCAGCAGAGGGTCGCTGGCAGGGGGGCCATCCTACGAGCAGTACTTC
many	.	TRBJ2-5	TRBV6-5	CASSYGGVGETQYF	TGTGCCAGCAGTTACGGGGGAGTGGGGGAGACCCAGTACTTC
.	.	TRBJ2-3	TRBV24-1	CATGIAEDTDTQYF	TGTGCCACTGGAATAGCGGAAGACACAGATACGCAGTATTTT
.	TRBD1	TRBJ2-5	TRBV5-1	CASSSGQAQETQYF	TGCGCCAGCAGCTCGGGACAGGCTCAAGAGACCCAGTACTTC
few	.	TRBJ2-7	TRBV20-1	CSARAPQSSYEQYF	TGCAGTGCTAGAGCCCCACAGTCTTCCTACGAGCAGTACTTC
few	.	TRBJ1-6	TRBV7-2	CASARAQNSPLHF	TGTGCCAGCGCCCGGGCTCAAAATTCACCCCTCCACTTT
few	.	TRBJ1-1	TRBV15	CATRNEGRRTEAFF	TGTGCCACCAGGAACGAGGGGCGAAGAACTGAAGCTTTCTTT
many	.	TRBJ2-7	TRBV6-1	CASSETPSSSYEQYF	TGTGCCAGCAGTGAAACACCTTCAAGCTCCTACGAGCAGTACTTC
many	TRBD1	TRBJ1-2	TRBV7-2	CASSLGRQGSGYTF	TGTGCCAGCAGCTTAGGTAGACAGGGGAGCGGCTACACCTTC
many	.	TRBJ2-7	TRBV6-2/TRBV6-3	CASSAAPLEQYF	TGTGCCAGCAGTGCCGCCCCCCTGGAGCAGTACTTC
.	.	TRBJ1-5	TRBV6-1	CASSTPGRQGNQPQHF	TGTGCCAGCAGTACCCCGGGTCGCCAAGGCAATCAGCCCCAGCATTTT
.	.	TRBJ1-5	TRBV12-3/TRBV12-4	CASSLFSGDVSNQPQHF	TGTGCCAGCAGTTTATTTTCAGGGGACGTTAGCAATCAGCCCCAGCATTTT
many	.	TRBJ1-1	TRBV28	CASTKPNGGRATEAFF	TGTGCCAGCACCAAACCCAACGGAGGGCGGGCCACTGAAGCTTTCTTT
many	TRBD1	TRBJ2-2	TRBV7-9	CASSRQGPGELFF	TGTGCCAGCAGCCGACAGGGGCCCGGGGAGCTGTTTTTT
.	TRBD1	TRBJ2-7	TRBV18	CASSPVYRGAYEQYF	TGTGCCAGCTCACCAGTATACAGGGGTGCGTACGAGCAGTACTTC
.	.	TRBJ2-7	TRBV29-1	CSVVGRDLYEQYF	TGCAGCGTTGTGGGGCGGGATCTCTACGAGCAGTACTTC
few	TRBD1	TRBJ1-2	TRBV29-1	CSVRGQDTYGYTF	TGCAGCGTCAGGGGACAGGATACCTATGGCTACACCTTC
.	.	TRBJ1-2	TRBV18	CASSYNTGFGYGYTF	TGTGCCAGCTCATATAACACAGGGTTCGGCTATGGCTACACCTTC
many	TRBD1	TRBJ1-5	TRBV2	CASSQWTGGNQPQHF	TGTGCCAGCAGCCAATGGACAGGGGGCAATCAGCCCCAGCATTTT
few	.	TRBJ2-7	TRBV6-2/TRBV6-3	CASSYSGNSYEQYF	TGTGCCAGCAGTTATTCGGGGAACTCCTACGAGCAGTACTTC
many	.	TRBJ2-4	TRBV28	CASSLDEELAKNIQYF	TGTGCCAGCAGTTTAGACGAGGAACTAGCCAAAAACATTCAGTACTTC
.	TRBD2	TRBJ2-7	TRBV7-2	CASSQELAGAHEQYF	TGTGCCAGCAGCCAAGAACTAGCGGGAGCCCACGAGCAGTACTTC
.	.	TRBJ2-1	TRBV12-3/TRBV12-4	CASSSRGLVHNEQFF	TGTGCCAGCAGTTCTAGAGGCCTCGTACACAATGAGCAGTTCTTC
few	TRBD1	TRBJ1-1	TRBV3-1	CASSHGQGRSTEAFF	TGTGCCAGCAGCCATGGACAGGGAAGGAGCACTGAAGCTTTCTTT
.	.	TRBJ2-2	TRBV6-2/TRBV6-3	CASSPLLGNTGELFF	TGTGCCAGCAGCCCCCTACTAGGGAACACCGGGGAGCTGTTTTTT
few	TRBD1	TRBJ1-4	TRBV2	CASRPGTDNEKLFF	TGTGCCAGCCGACCCGGGACAGATAATGAAAAACTGTTTTTT
.	.	TRBJ1-1	TRBV29-1	CSVQVGAVNTEAFF	TGCAGCGTACAGGTTGGGGCGGTGAACACTGAAGCTTTCTTT
few	TRBD1	TRBJ1-1	TRBV5-1	CASSHGQGSTEAFF	TGCGCCAGCAGCCACGGACAGGGTAGCACTGAAGCTTTCTTT
once	.	TRBJ2-3	TRBV6-5	CASSTSGSTDTQYF	TGTGCCAGCAGTACCTCGGGAAGCACAGATACGCAGTATTTT
many	.	TRBJ1-4	TRBV30	CAWGLGLNEKLFF	TGTGCCTGGGGCCTTGGCCTCAATGAAAAACTGTTTTTT
many	.	TRBJ1-2	TRBV27	CASSLGQTGHYGYTF	TGTGCCAGCAGTTTAGGTCAGACGGGCCACTATGGCTACACCTTC
many	.	TRBJ2-1	TRBV5-5	CASTNQGTYNEQFF	TGTGCCAGCACTAATCAGGGGACATACAATGAGCAGTTCTTC
.	.	TRBJ2-7	TRBV7-2	CASSLGWGAYEQYF	TGTGCCAGCAGCTTAGGATGGGGAGCCTACGAGCAGTACTTC
.	TRBD1	TRBJ1-4	TRBV7-2	CASSLAPTGGGKLFF	TGTGCCAGCAGCTTAGCGCCCACAGGGGGAGGAAAACTGTTTTTT
many	TRBD1	TRBJ2-7	TRBV19	CASSKGQMRDEQYF	TGTGCCAGTAGCAAGGGACAGATGAGGGACGAGCAGTACTTC